The 17 T cell receptor beta chains given below trace back to one sample, sequenced in a study of CD8 T cells in ankylosing spondylitis. TCRdb analysed the 5' RACE reads with MiXCR anew, one entry per CDR3 protein. The repertoire holds 200,000 to 300,000 distinct CDR3 sequences, with around 11% as singletons. The source material was blood, either unsorted or a sorted T cell fraction (not recorded which). The receptor set was obtained from a male donor with ankylosing spondylitis or in good health (not recorded which).

The sample holds many counts of this clonotype. This chain joins TRBV24-1 and TRBJ2-2, with D hard to call. Trimming removed 7 bases from V and 6 bases from J, with 8 bases in between. The CDR3 is made up of 12 amino acids. Germline V gene data show CDR1 as KGHDR and CDR2 as SFDVKD. The CDR3 loop is CATSYRAGELFF. The CDR3 DNA reads TGTGCCACCAGCTACAGAGCCGGGGAGCTGTTTTTT.

The sample holds many counts of this clonotype. V is TRBV4-1 and J is TRBJ2-1; possibly TRBD1 or TRBD2 for D (7 bases each). Germline CDR1 and CDR2: MGHRA and YSYEKL. V shed 0 bases and J shed 4 bases, with 16 bases lying between them. The CDR3 covers 17 residues. The CDR3 sequence: CASSQEPGGEPYNEQFF. CDR3 bases: TGCGCCAGCAGCCAAGAGCCAGGGGGGGAACCTTACAATGAGCAGTTCTTC.

This clonotype showed up just once. This chain connects TRBV2 to TRBJ2-1, with TRBD2 matching 7 bases. This CDR3 has 13 amino acids. Germline V gene lookup returns CDR1 SNHLY and CDR2 FYNNEI. The junction had 7 bases not matched to a gene; V was cut back by 6 bases and J by 8 bases. CDR3 in amino acids: CASRVRLADEQFF. The CDR3 DNA reads as TGTGCCAGCAGAGTTCGGCTAGCGGATGAGCAGTTCTTC.

The chain is built from TRBV6-1 and TRBJ2-7; no clear D gene. The CDR3 covers 15 residues. Germline lookup yields CDR1 MNHNS and CDR2 SASEGT. V lost 6 bases to trimming and J lost 3 bases, with 18 bases between them. CDR3 nucleotides: TGTGCCAGCAGCCGTTATCCAGGACCAAACTACGAGCAGTACTTC. Amino acid sequence: CASSRYPGPNYEQYF.

This sequence joins TRBV7-2 and TRBJ2-2; D is ambiguous. The CDR3 sequence is 14 residues long. CDR1 is SGHTA and CDR2 is FQGNSA in the germline V gene. Trimming removed 3 bases from V and 1 base from J, with 6 bases in between. CDR3 residues: CASSLVRNTGELFF. As DNA, the CDR3 is TGTGCCAGCAGCTTGGTCCGGAACACCGGGGAGCTGTTTTTT.

V and J are TRBV6-7 and TRBJ1-5; the D gene is possibly TRBD1 (5 bases). TRBV6-7 is placed among ORFs of uncertain function. The V end was cut by 4 bases, the J end by 9 bases, with 25 bases between. The CDR3 is 17 residues long. CDR3 amino acids: CASSLWGRDRSLTPQHF. The CDR3 coding sequence is TGTGCCAGCAGTTTGTGGGGTAGGGACCGTTCTTTAACGCCCCAGCATTTT.

This clonotype was detected ten times or more. The chain uses TRBV20-1 and TRBJ2-1; 8 bases align to TRBD1. Germline trimming cut 2 bases from V and 1 base from J; bases unmatched to any gene: 1. This CDR3 is built from 14 residues. Germline CDR1 reads DFQATT; CDR2 reads SNEGSKA (reference sequence). CDR3 bases: TGCAGTGCTAGACAGGGGGCTTCCTACAATGAGCAGTTCTTC. Translated, it gives CSARQGASYNEQFF.

This clonotype has only a few counts. This sequence joins TRBV29-1 and TRBJ2-3; tentative D call: TRBD2 (6 bases). Trimming cost V 7 bases and J 1 base, with 15 bases left between them. Germline V lookup: CDR1 SQVTM, CDR2 ANQGSEA. The CDR3 has 14 amino acids. In DNA form, the CDR3 reads TGCAGCGGGGAGGATCGAGTGGGCACAGATACGCAGTATTTT. Translation gives CSGEDRVGTDTQYF.

This clonotype was seen ten or more times. The chain employs TRBV6-4 and TRBJ2-1, with a weak D call TRBD1 (6 bases). Germline lookup yields CDR1 MRHNA and CDR2 SNTAGT. The V end was cut by 0 bases, the J end by 2 bases, with 8 bases between. There are 15 residues in the CDR3. CDR3 in amino acids: CASSDSTGPYNEQFF. The CDR3, as DNA: TGTGCCAGCAGTGACTCGACAGGCCCCTACAATGAGCAGTTCTTC.

This clonotype occurred many times. This chain connects TRBV20-1 to TRBJ2-7; 11 bases line up with TRBD2. After removal of 5 bases from V and 5 bases from J, the junction contained 8 bases not matched to a gene. The CDR3 length is 14 residues. Germline CDR1 reads DFQATT; CDR2 reads SNEGSKA (reference sequence). The CDR3 DNA reads as TGCAGTGCTCGACCCCTAGCGGGAGGCGACGAGCAGTACTTC. Translated: CSARPLAGGDEQYF.

Many counts were recorded for this clonotype. The rearrangement joins TRBV20-1 to TRBJ2-5; D is perhaps TRBD2 (6 bases). There are 11 residues in the CDR3. Looked up from germline, CDR1 is DFQATT and CDR2 is SNEGSKA (reference sequence). The CDR3 reads CSQTSQETQYF. The CDR3 DNA sequence: TGCAGCCAGACTAGCCAAGAGACCCAGTACTTC.

This clonotype was counted many times. The chain uses TRBV5-1 and TRBJ2-1; the match to TRBD1 covers 7 bases. Germline V gene sequence: CDR1 SGHRS, CDR2 YFSETQ. This CDR3 has 13 residues. The junction had 5 bases not matched to a gene; V was cut back by 4 bases and J by 7 bases. Here the CDR3 reads CASSEGQSNEQFF. The CDR3 nucleotides read TGCGCCAGCAGCGAGGGACAGAGTAATGAGCAGTTCTTC. The variable domain in full, with the rest retrieved from reference TRBV5-1 and TRBJ2-1, is KAGVTQTPRYLIKTRGQQVTLSCSPISGHRSVSWYQQTPGQGLQFLFEYFSETQRNKGNFPGRFSGRQFSNSRSEMNVSTLELGDSALYLCASSEGQSNEQFFGPGTRLTVL.

This clonotype was recorded at least ten times. The chain links TRBV20-1 to TRBJ2-4; D might be TRBD2 (5 bases). From germline, CDR1 is DFQATT and CDR2 SNEGSKA (reference sequence). The CDR3 contains 13 residues. V lost 7 bases, J lost 3 bases, and 13 bases lay in between. The CDR3 nucleotides are TGCAGTGTCGTCGGGGTAGACAAAAACATTCAGTACTTC. Translation: CSVVGVDKNIQYF.

The V call is TRBV6-5, the J call TRBJ2-7; D not resolved. The CDR3 sequence is 17 residues long. Per germline, CDR1 MNHEY and CDR2 SVGAGI. The ends were cut back, 0 bases at V and 0 bases at J, with 15 bases in the middle. The CDR3 reads CASSYSSGPESSYEQYF. CDR3 in DNA: TGTGCCAGCAGTTACTCCTCGGGCCCCGAAAGCTCCTACGAGCAGTACTTC.

This clonotype showed up many times. The chain uses TRBV10-3 and TRBJ2-5, with TRBD2 matching over 10 bases. The junction had 7 bases not matched to a gene; V was cut back by 8 bases and J by 4 bases. This CDR3 region has 14 residues. Germline V CDR1 and CDR2: ENHRY, SYGVKD. The CDR3 sequence: CAIAPGLATETQYF. Written as DNA, the CDR3 is TGTGCCATCGCGCCGGGACTAGCGACAGAGACCCAGTACTTC.

This clonotype was observed at least ten times. The genes are TRBV19 and TRBJ1-5; 7 nucleotides agree with TRBD1. Germline V lookup: CDR1 LNHDA, CDR2 SQIVND (reference sequence). The CDR3 covers 14 residues. With 5 bases clipped from V and 3 bases from J, the junction kept 4 bases outside the gene matches. The CDR3 bases are TGTGCCAGTAGTGCACAGGGGATCAATCAGCCCCAGCATTTT. Encoded protein: CASSAQGINQPQHF.

This clonotype was observed many times. This chain links TRBV20-1 with TRBJ1-6; 7 nucleotides line up with TRBD1. Germline lookup yields CDR1 DFQATT and CDR2 SNEGSKA (reference sequence). Trimming took 2 bases from V and 0 from J; bases not matched to a gene: 10. The CDR3 has 18 residues. The CDR3: CSARITSTGSSYNSPLHF. The CDR3 DNA follows: TGCAGTGCTAGAATTACTTCGACAGGGAGCTCCTATAATTCACCCCTCCACTTT.